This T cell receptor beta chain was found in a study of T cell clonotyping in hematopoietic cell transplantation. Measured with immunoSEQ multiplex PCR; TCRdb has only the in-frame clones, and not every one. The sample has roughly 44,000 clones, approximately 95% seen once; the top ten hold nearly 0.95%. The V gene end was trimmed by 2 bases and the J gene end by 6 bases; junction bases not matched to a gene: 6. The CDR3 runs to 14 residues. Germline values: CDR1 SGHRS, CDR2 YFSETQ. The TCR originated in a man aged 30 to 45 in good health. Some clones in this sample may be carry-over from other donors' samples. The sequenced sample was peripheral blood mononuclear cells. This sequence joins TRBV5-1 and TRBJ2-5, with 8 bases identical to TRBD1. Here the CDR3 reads CASSFGQGAKTQYF. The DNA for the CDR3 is TGCGCCAGCAGCTTCGGGCAGGGGGCGAAGACCCAGTACTTC.